This T cell receptor (beta chain) originates from a study of cytomegalovirus exposure and HLA in healthy donors. In the study overall: The same platform was used for the roughly 130 validation repertoires and the roughly 670 first-cohort repertoires, a later analysis reported.

The table lists this clone with a few counts. The target antigen is unknown. Study observations and caveats: According to a subsequent analysis, TCR clusters identified in the first cohort showed a tendency to co-occur across the 120 validation repertoires.

This CDR3 is built from 15 residues. Libraries were prepared by immunoSEQ multiplex PCR; TCRdb keeps only in-frame clonotypes and omits some of them. Of some 130,000 clones listed, about four fifths are singletons. The sequence was collected from a woman between 25 and 40 years old in good health and CMV-seronegative. Sequenced sample: PBMCs. The chain combines TRBV21-1 with TRBJ2-2; TRBD2 reflects the table's D call only, with no check against the DNA. TRBV21-1 is a pseudogene locus. CDR3 region: CASSKVEASTGELFF. CDR3 DNA sequence: TGTGCCAGCAGCAAAGTAGAGGCCAGCACCGGGGAGCTGTTTTTT.